A single sample is the source of the 28 T cell receptor beta chains below, sequenced in a study of blood T cells in healthy people across ages (dated by TCRdb to 2015 to 2017). Preparation of the library involved 5' RACE. Data came from an Illumina HiSeq 2500. The second PCR ran for about 6 to 12 cycles and used a J-beta primer mix along with a sample-barcoded 5' primer. TCRdb applied fastp at Q25 and MiXCR to the public reads, then kept only in-frame beta chains. Identical CDR3 protein sequences are pooled into one entry, listed with their most common genes and DNA. This sample has roughly 1.7 million distinct CDR3 sequences in its table, and around 36% of those were observed once. 11% of the sample is in the top ten clones. The specimen was blood. All receptors come from a woman in her twenties or thirties in good health.

The chain is built from TRBV24-1 and TRBJ2-1; D tentatively fits TRBD1 or TRBD2 (6 bases each). This CDR3 is built from 15 residues. The germline V and J ends were trimmed by 6 bases and 1 base, with 12 bases remaining between them. The V gene's germline CDR1 is KGHDR and CDR2 SFDVKD. In DNA form, the CDR3 reads TGTGCCACCAGTCGAGAGGGGGGATCCTACAATGAGCAGTTCTTC. Its protein product is CATSREGGSYNEQFF.

This chain links TRBV3-1 with TRBJ2-1; D is perhaps TRBD2 (7 bases). Germline loops: CDR1 LGHDT, CDR2 YNNKEL (reference sequence). The CDR3 is 14 amino acids. Trimming cost V 4 bases and J 9 bases, with 16 bases left between them. The CDR3 DNA follows: TGTGCCAGCAGCCCGTACGGGGGGCCGGGTGAGCAGTTCTTC. It yields the protein CASSPYGGPGEQFF.

This clonotype occurred a few times. CDR3 sequence: CASSEGQTYQETQYF. The CDR3 nucleotides are TGTGCCAGCAGTGAGGGACAAACGTACCAAGAGACCCAGTACTTC. The chain recombines TRBV25-1 with TRBJ2-5; D perhaps matches TRBD1 (6 bases). V lost 3 bases to trimming and J lost 0 bases, with 11 bases between them. Germline V gene data show CDR1 as MGHDK and CDR2 as SYGVNS. There are 15 residues in the CDR3. Together with reference TRBV25-1 and TRBJ2-5, the CDR3 gives the full variable domain: EADIYQTPRYLVIGTGKKITLECSQTMGHDKMYWYQQDPGMELHLIHYSYGVNSTEKGDLSSESTVSRIRTEHFPLTLESARPSHTSQYLCASSEGQTYQETQYFGPGTRLLVL.

This clonotype was counted only a few times. The chain links TRBV29-1 to TRBJ2-2, with D unresolved. V lost 7 bases, J lost 3 bases, and 12 bases lay in between. The CDR3 length is 13 residues. Germline V CDR1 and CDR2: SQVTM, ANQGSEA. The CDR3 DNA reads as TGCAGCGGGGGAATGCGCGACACCGGGGAGCTGTTTTTT. Translated: CSGGMRDTGELFF.

The genes are TRBV18 and TRBJ2-1, with D possibly matching TRBD2 (6 bases). Germline lookup yields CDR1 KGHSH and CDR2 LQKENI. This CDR3 contains 14 residues. CDR3 sequence (DNA): TGTCACGCACCAGGTGTCGGGAGCATGAATGAGCAGTTCTTC. Protein sequence: CHAPGVGSMNEQFF.

V gene TRBV27 combines with J gene TRBJ2-3, with D possibly TRBD2 on 5 matching bases. The CDR3 length is 17 residues. Germline loops: CDR1 MNHEY, CDR2 SMNVEV (reference sequence). With 4 bases removed from V and 3 bases from J, the gap between germline ends came to 20 bases. CDR3 residues: CASSSPTLVGVTDTQYF. Here the CDR3 DNA reads TGTGCCAGCAGTTCGCCTACCCTAGTGGGAGTGACAGATACGCAGTATTTT.

This clonotype was counted at least ten times. The rearrangement uses TRBV7-2 and TRBJ2-1; either TRBD1 or TRBD2 may supply D (5 bases each). The CDR3 runs to 16 residues. V was clipped by 4 bases and J by 0 bases, with 13 bases between them. Germline CDR1 and CDR2: SGHTA and FQGNSA. The CDR3 DNA reads TGTGCCAGCAGCTCCGGGGCGCAGAGCTCCTACAATGAGCAGTTCTTC. Protein: CASSSGAQSSYNEQFF.

The chain couples TRBV6-5 to TRBJ2-5; perhaps D is TRBD1 or TRBD2 (6 bases each). The length of the CDR3 is 18 residues. CDR1 is MNHEY, CDR2 SVGAGI, per germline. Trimming stripped 0 bases from V and 3 bases from J, with 20 bases between. Here the CDR3 DNA reads TGTGCCAGCAGTTACTCGATGGGACCCAGGGGAGGTGAAGAGACCCAGTACTTC. Its translation is CASSYSMGPRGGEETQYF.

A few counts support this clonotype. The CDR3 region has the DNA TGTGCCAGCAGTTTAGGGTACAGGGAAGTTTGCAAGACCCAGTACTTC. Translation gives CASSLGYREVCKTQYF. This rearrangement joins TRBV12-3 or TRBV12-4 to TRBJ2-5; D is perhaps TRBD1 (6 bases). This CDR3 is 16 amino acids long. V was clipped by 1 base and J by 6 bases, with 18 bases between them.

The chain carries TRBV4-1 and TRBJ2-2; D unclear. Germline loops: CDR1 MGHRA, CDR2 YSYEKL. There are 16 residues in the CDR3. V was clipped by 6 bases and J by 0 bases, with 14 bases between them. CDR3 DNA: TGCGCCAGCAGAGAAGGTTCAACTTCGAACACCGGGGAGCTGTTTTTT. Translated: CASREGSTSNTGELFF.

The DNA of the CDR3 is TGTGAGAAAGCCGCCACAGGCAGTCAAATCTACGAGCAGTACTTC. This gives the protein CEKAATGSQIYEQYF. The chain is built from TRBV28 and TRBJ2-7, with D possibly TRBD1 on 5 matching bases. Germline CDR1 and CDR2: MDHEN and SYDVKM. The CDR3 is 15 residues long.

This clonotype was observed many times. The rearrangement links TRBV20-1 to TRBJ2-5; D is perhaps TRBD1 (6 bases). This CDR3 is 11 amino acids long. CDR1 and CDR2 (germline): DFQATT, SNEGSKA (reference sequence). Trimming took off 8 bases at V and 2 bases at J, with 9 bases between the two ends. The CDR3 loop is CSSDRQETQYF. The CDR3 bases are TGCAGTAGCGACAGGCAAGAGACCCAGTACTTC.

This clonotype occurred a few times. The V call is TRBV4-1, the J call TRBJ2-1; D gene unclear. The germline gives CDR1 MGHRA, CDR2 YSYEKL. Trimming shortened V by 2 bases and J by 6 bases, and 20 bases separated the two germline ends. The CDR3 sequence is 17 residues long. DNA of the CDR3: TGCGCCAGCAGCCAAAGTCCCTCGACCCCCCCTTTCAATGAGCAGTTCTTC. Its translation is CASSQSPSTPPFNEQFF.

A note on this clonotype: It may be a read error: a sequence one base away is much more abundant. The J gene is TRBJ2-2, the V gene TRBV29-1; 7 bases map to TRBD1. Germline CDR1 is SQVTM and CDR2 is ANQGSEA. The CDR3 has 14 residues. The chain's CDR3 is CSIPRDRYTGELLF. The DNA of the CDR3 is TGCAGCATCCCCCGGGACAGATACACCGGGGAGCTGTTGTTT.

The sample holds a few counts of this clonotype. The V call is TRBV5-6, the J call TRBJ2-1; D remains unclear. CDR1 is SGHDT and CDR2 is YYEEEE in the germline V gene. This CDR3 has 13 amino acids. Trimming took off 1 base at V and 5 bases at J, with 7 bases between the two ends. The CDR3 bases are TGTGCCAGCAGCTTGTTCGAGGACAATGAGCAGTTCTTC. Its translation is CASSLFEDNEQFF.

This clonotype was seen a handful of times. The chain uses TRBV7-8 and TRBJ2-2; 9 bases agree with TRBD2. This CDR3 contains 17 residues. Germline CDR1 SGHVS, CDR2 FQNEAQ. V gave up 5 bases and J gave up 5 bases; unmatched junction bases: 12. DNA for the CDR3: TGTGCCAGCAGCCAGTTCGCGGCTAGCGGGATTACCGGGGAGCTGTTTTTT. Its protein product is CASSQFAASGITGELFF.

This clonotype has just one count. With a much larger clone just one base away, this may be a read error. The chain uses TRBV5-1 and TRBJ2-3; D may be TRBD2 (6 bases). The CDR3 totals 14 residues. Per germline, CDR1 SGHRS and CDR2 YFSETQ. V gave up 3 bases and J gave up 4 bases, with 12 bases separating them. The CDR3 protein is CASSSGLIPDTQYF. Written as DNA, the CDR3 is TGCGCCAGCAGCTCGGGACTTATCCCAGATACGCAGTATTTT.

This rearrangement joins TRBV20-1 to TRBJ2-7; TRBD1 or TRBD2 may be the D gene (5 bases each). The V gene's germline CDR1 is DFQATT and CDR2 SNEGSKA (reference sequence). This CDR3 contains 15 residues. The V end lost 6 bases, the J end lost 2 bases, and 20 bases lay between the germline ends. The CDR3 nucleotides are TGCAGTGCCCGCAGATCGAGGGGAACCCCCTACGAGCAGTACTTC. Translation gives CSARRSRGTPYEQYF.

A single count supports this clonotype. A read error may be the cause here, since a much bigger clone is one base away. The V gene is TRBV20-1, the J gene TRBJ2-7; 9 bases match TRBD1. The ends lost 5 bases at V and 3 bases at J; junction bases unmatched: 11. Per the germline V gene, CDR1 is DFQATT and CDR2 is SNEGSKA (reference sequence). The CDR3 consists of 15 residues. The CDR3 bases are TGCAGTGCTTCTCCAACAGGGGGCGCTTTCTACGAGCAGTACTTC. Its translation: CSASPTGGAFYEQYF.

This chain links TRBV12-3 or TRBV12-4 with TRBJ2-3; D could derive from TRBD1 or TRBD2 (5 bases each). This CDR3 is 16 amino acids long. V dropped 3 bases and J dropped 2 bases, with 15 bases sitting between them. For the CDR3, the DNA is TGTGCCAGCAGTTTCCCCCCGGGACCTCACACAGATACGCAGTATTTT. Translated: CASSFPPGPHTDTQYF.

V and J are TRBV11-2 and TRBJ1-2, with 7 bases aligning to TRBD1. The V gene end was trimmed by 5 bases and the J gene end by 8 bases; junction bases not matched to a gene: 8. The CDR3 length is 13 residues. Germline CDR1 is SGHAT and CDR2 is FQNNGV. The DNA for the CDR3 is TGTGCCAGCAGCCCCGGGACAGAGCGCGGCTACACCTTC. Translated, it gives CASSPGTERGYTF.

This clonotype has more than one count but fewer than ten. J is TRBJ2-7 and V is TRBV12-5, with TRBD1 identical over 8 bases. CDR3 length: 19 residues. Per germline, CDR1 LGHNT and CDR2 FRNRAP. J was trimmed by 4 bases and V by 4 bases; bases with no gene match: 21. The CDR3 reads CASGSNQPPGQGNRYEQYF. The DNA of the CDR3 is TGTGCTAGTGGTTCGAATCAGCCCCCCGGACAGGGTAATCGGTACGAGCAGTACTTC.

The chain links TRBV19 to TRBJ2-1; a possible D gene is TRBD1 (5 bases). Germline-derived CDR1 and CDR2 are LNHDA and SQIVND (reference sequence). Trimming pared 2 bases from V and 7 bases from J, leaving 18 bases between. This CDR3 comprises 16 residues. CDR3 nucleotide sequence: TGTGCCAGTAGTATATCCCGACAGAGGCTTGGGAATGAGCAGTTCTTC. Translated, it gives CASSISRQRLGNEQFF.

This clonotype was detected a few times. The rearrangement joins TRBV3-1 to TRBJ2-7; no clear D. The germline V gene encodes CDR1 LGHDT and CDR2 YNNKEL (reference sequence). CDR3 size: 14 residues. Trimming removed 1 base from V and 4 bases from J, with 11 bases in between. CDR3 coding DNA: TGTGCCAGCAGCCAAGTAAGTGACATTTACGAGCAGTACTTC. Translated, it gives CASSQVSDIYEQYF.

The V call is TRBV20-1, the J call TRBJ2-1; 9 bases line up with TRBD2. J lost 10 bases, V lost 1 base, and 11 bases had no gene match. Looked up from germline, CDR1 is DFQATT and CDR2 is SNEGSKA (reference sequence). The CDR3 consists of 15 residues. CDR3 residues: CSARGLADRAGEQFF. The CDR3, as DNA: TGCAGTGCTAGAGGACTAGCGGATCGGGCAGGCGAGCAGTTCTTC.

The genes are TRBV28 and TRBJ2-1; 13 nucleotides line up with TRBD2. In germline, CDR1 is MDHEN, CDR2 SYDVKM. CDR3 length: 15 amino acids. The trim removed 7 bases at V and 12 bases at J, leaving 12 bases unmatched. In DNA form, the CDR3 reads TGTGCCAGCACCCTCGGACTAGCGGGAGCGGATGGGCAGTTCTTC. Translating gives CASTLGLAGADGQFF.

The chain has TRBV10-3 and TRBJ2-5, with 7 bases lining up with TRBD2. The CDR3 is 14 amino acids. V lost 3 bases to trimming and J lost 5 bases; unmatched junction nucleotides: 6. The V gene's germline CDR1 is ENHRY and CDR2 SYGVKD. The CDR3 loop is CAISERAGRETQYF. Here the CDR3 DNA reads TGTGCCATCAGTGAAAGAGCGGGAAGGGAGACCCAGTACTTC.

The rearrangement links TRBV20-1 to TRBJ2-3; D ambiguous. Germline V CDR1 and CDR2: DFQATT, SNEGSKA (reference sequence). The CDR3 is 15 residues long. Deletions cut 0 bases from V and 3 bases from J, with 13 bases between. DNA of the CDR3: TGCAGTGCTAGAGAGTGGGCCCTCCTGACAGATACGCAGTATTTT. Amino acid sequence: CSAREWALLTDTQYF.